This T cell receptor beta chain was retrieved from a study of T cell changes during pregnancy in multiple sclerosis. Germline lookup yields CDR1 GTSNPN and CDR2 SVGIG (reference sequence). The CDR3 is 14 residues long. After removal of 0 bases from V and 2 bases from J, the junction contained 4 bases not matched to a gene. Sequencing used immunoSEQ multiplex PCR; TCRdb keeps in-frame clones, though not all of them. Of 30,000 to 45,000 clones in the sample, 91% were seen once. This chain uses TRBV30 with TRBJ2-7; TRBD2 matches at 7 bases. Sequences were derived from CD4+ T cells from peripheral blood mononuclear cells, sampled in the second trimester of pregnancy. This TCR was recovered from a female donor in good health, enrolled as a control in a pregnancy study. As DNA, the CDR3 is TGTGCCTGGAGTGTACGGGGACTAACCTACGAGCAGTACTTC. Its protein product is CAWSVRGLTYEQYF. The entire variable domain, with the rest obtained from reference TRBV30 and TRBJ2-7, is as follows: SQTIHQWPATLVQPVGSPLSLECTVEGTSNPNLYWYRQAAGRGLQLLFYSVGIGQISSEVPQNLSASRPQDRQFILSSKKLLLSDSGFYLCAWSVRGLTYEQYFGPGTRLTVT.